This TCR beta chain was sequenced in a study of shared clonotypes between healthy human individuals (dated by TCRdb to the early 2020s). Some background on the complete study: The cohort included a few men and a couple of women between 18 and 49 years of age. For each donor, three plates each were used for CD4 naive and CD4 memory, two plates were used for CD8 naive, and one plate was used for CD8 memory. To estimate repertoire size and how much clonotype sharing occurs between individuals, the study deeply sequenced the blood TCR repertoires of several healthy adults. To increase sequencing depth and limit assay-specific biases, TCR repertoire library preparation and sequencing were carried out by different laboratories using diverse techniques. Per donor, leukapheresis produced somewhere between about 0.85 and 8.9 billion PBMCs. What the authors observed across the whole study: When several donors were compared, the shared fraction of clonotypes was about 5.2% for naive CD4, around 4% for naive CD8, more than 2% for memory CD4, and roughly 0.43% for memory CD8. Compared with non-shared clonotypes, clonotypes shared by all four sorted-subset donors had higher generation probabilities. Because the study included a small number of donors, the genetic and exposure-history diversity represented was limited. Naive subsets generally had larger estimated clonotype richness than memory subsets. Pairwise subsampling led to the expectation that sequencing depth would affect the degree of clonotype sharing among donors. Incomplete sequencing was indicated by rarefaction of sorted-subset datasets, despite the large sequencing depth. Sampling was restricted to blood, and TCR repertoires in tissues likely differ from the TCR repertoires found in blood.

Worth noting for this clone: No cognate antigen has been identified for it. No base qualities exist here, and no much larger clone lies one base off it.

Healthy HIV-negative adults with no recently reported acute infections or vaccinations were included as donors. Only Caucasian adults living in Nashville, Tennessee, USA were represented among the donors. CD4+ T cells were enriched through magnetic negative selection, after which naive cells were positively selected on CD45RA and the remaining negative fraction served as the memory subset. Blood was obtained by leukapheresis, after which PBMCs were separated by Ficoll-Histopaque density gradient centrifugation and cryopreserved in liquid nitrogen vapor phase. Purity and quantity of every magnetically sorted T cell population were checked by analytical flow cytometry. Each sorted fraction had its genomic DNA isolated and then quantified by UV absorbance on a Nanodrop 2000c. The CDR3 measures 14 amino acids from cysteine to phenylalanine. Just CDR3 DNA is preserved here, 42 bases in frame from base 1. The junction carries 12 bases between V and J, which are trimmed by 4 bases and 5 bases respectively. CDR1 and CDR2 are drawn from the germline V gene: SGHRS, YFSETQ.

Using the deep immunoSEQ assay, multiplex PCR amplified TCR CDR3 regions from genomic DNA. Extracted genomic DNA from each cell subset was distributed evenly across all wells of several immunoSEQ 96-well plates, and each plate was treated as a replicate. Each replicate PCR for sorted subsets received approximately 220 ng genomic DNA, equal to tens of thousands of T cell genomes. Purified libraries were quantified with a Qubit 3.0 fluorometer, sized on a Bioanalyzer 2100, and re-quantified with the KAPA Library Quantification kit. A separate single-read 150-cycle Illumina NextSeq 550 flow cell was used to sequence each immunoSEQ 96-well plate. The paper's processing steps were these. The immunoSEQ output contained only junctional sequences without quality scores, so filtering could not match that applied to full-length reads. To assign V/J genes and CDR3, sequences were annotated using PyIR, a Python wrapper for IgBLAST v1.9, with IMGT germline references. Reads were filtered out if the reads had weak V/J assignments (E-value above 1e-6), no CDR3, stop codons, out-of-frame junctions, or ambiguous translated residues. V3J clonotypes were defined by identical inferred V gene, J gene, and CDR3 amino acid sequence. To compute the percentage overlap between repertoires, the number of shared unique clonotypes was divided by the size of the smaller repertoire. Three approaches were used to assess repertoire richness: RTK rarefaction, the Chao1 estimator, and Recon v2.1 estimates of unobserved clonotypes. For all TCRbeta clonotypes obtained by the gDNA method from four donors, generation probabilities were computed with OLGA. TCRdb mirrors the immuneACCESS table, restricted to in-frame sequences. Some clones are absent from its copies; in checked studies, under half trace to an unresolved V gene, and the reason for the others is unknown. Clone size and the V and J calls come from that table; the DNA yielded D and trimming. The sample records 2 million to 2.5 million clones, 90% to 95% of which are singletons. Roughly 0.13% of the sample comes from the top ten.

The sample comprised naive CD4+ T cells sorted from blood. The meaning of the sample's cell subset or site label: CD45RA+ positively selected. The receptor was derived from a man in his late teens or twenties in good health. This sequence uses TRBV5-1 and TRBJ2-2; no confident D gene assignment can be made. The DNA reads TGCGCCAGCAGCCCCCTAACGGTGACCGGGGAGCTGTTTTTT. Translated, this is CASSPLTVTGELFF.